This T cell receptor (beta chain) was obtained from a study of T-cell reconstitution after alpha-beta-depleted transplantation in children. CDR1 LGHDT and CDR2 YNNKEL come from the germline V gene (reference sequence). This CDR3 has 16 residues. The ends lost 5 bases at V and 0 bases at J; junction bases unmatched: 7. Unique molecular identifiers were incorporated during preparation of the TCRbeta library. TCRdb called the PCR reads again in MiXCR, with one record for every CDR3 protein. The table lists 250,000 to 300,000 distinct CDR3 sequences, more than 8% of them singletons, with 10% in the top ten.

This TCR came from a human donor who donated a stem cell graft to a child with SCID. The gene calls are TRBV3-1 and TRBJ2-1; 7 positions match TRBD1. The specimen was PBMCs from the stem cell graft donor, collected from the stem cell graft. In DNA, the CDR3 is TGTGCCAGCAGCTCTGACCGGGACAGCTCCTACAATGAGCAGTTCTTC. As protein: CASSSDRDSSYNEQFF.